These T cell receptor beta chains were read from a single sample in a study of T cell changes during pregnancy in multiple sclerosis. Using immunoSEQ multiplex PCR, the repertoire was profiled, and TCRdb retains in-frame clones only, with some absent. The sample records 100,000 or so clones, 92% being singletons. The sequences come from peripheral blood, collected after pregnancy. These TCRs come from a female donor with multiple sclerosis, enrolled in a pregnancy study. Each CDR3 is given without its conserved first and last residue. A row's size may be missing; if present it is once, few, many or a size class.

cdr3_aa v_call cdr3_length clone_size
ASSEIAYEQF TRBV6-1 10 -
ASNRVFGETQY TRBV5-1 11 -
ASSLRTGAYEQY TRBV18 12 -
ASSEWDSGYEKLF TRBV25-1 13 -
ASRVQGGNQPQH TRBV28 12 once
AFARQKFSEQY TRBV30 11 -
ASKPGTLSREQY TRBV5-1 12 -
ASSGRTSGGLQETQY TRBV25-1 15 -
ASSLVSRLSGKNTEAF TRBV13 16 once
AWRRGGQGGYGYT TRBV30 13 -
ASRWDRSTDTQY TRBV27 12 -
ASSSGRHTAGELF TRBV6-5 13 -
ASSPAGTERGELF TRBV6-6 13 -
ASRGSGSPSNEQF TRBV10-2 13 -
ASRAGTARNSPLH TRBV2 13 -
ASSLDGAPYEQY TRBV11-3 12 -
ASSRRGYSGGTDTQY TRBV9 15 -
ASSYGAGTGGTEAF TRBV5-1 14 once
SVEDFGLAGGNEQF TRBV29-1 14 -
ASSFGAHEKLF TRBV5-8 11 -
AISGGVNEKLF TRBV10-3 11 -
ASNRGGDSNLGMF TRBV6-5 13 -
ASSQDPREARYEQY TRBV4-2 14 -
AWSEGGRGYSPLH TRBV30 13 -
ASSVYQRVDNEQF TRBV28 13 -
ASSSGGGHYGYT TRBV28 12 -
ASSLPGLAGASDTQY TRBV7-8 15 -
ASSLVGGWTLH TRBV5-1 11 -
ASSPRDSGMDLPLYEQY TRBV18 17 -
ASSSKPGQDTDTQY TRBV7-9 14 -
ASNQGPKETQY TRBV19 11 -
ASSLAGSNTGELF TRBV5-4 13 -
ASSLRLAGVNEQF TRBV4-1 13 -
ASSAWTGSISPLH TRBV7-9 13 -
ASSTGTGLFGGYT TRBV5-1 13 -
ASSLTGEILRGQF TRBV5-4 13 -
ASSIDRGTRNTIY TRBV19 13 once
ASSGGLLGPIHSPLH TRBV6-1 15 -
ASSADRGADTQY TRBV7-2 12 once
ASSLGQANTEAF TRBV6-6 12 -
ASSPEATNTGELF TRBV28 13 -
ASGGSRGGSYNEQF TRBV12-5 14 -
ASSPTSGGAYEQY TRBV5-4 13 -
ASSHGLAGTDTQY TRBV2 13 -
ASSLIGQGYTEAF TRBV7-2 13 -
ASSLRSGAYGYT TRBV7-8 12 -
ASTPSGSYEQY TRBV6-5 11 -
ASSQEGTWTGRTYEQY TRBV14 16 -
ASTVTYNEQF TRBV6-1 10 once
ASSVGSGSIDTQY TRBV9 13 -
ASSLRGRDSFYEQY TRBV11-2 14 once
ASRIDISSYNEQF TRBV5-4 13 -
ASSSRYYEQY TRBV6-5 10 -
ASSLAGTSGGPIRYNEQF TRBV7-2 18 once
AISPGQYGYT TRBV10-3 10 -